These 18 T cell receptor beta chains were all obtained from the same sample, sequenced in a study of cytomegalovirus exposure and HLA in healthy donors. Researchers ran the PCR with 60 Vbeta and 13 Jbeta primers. Assay: immunoSEQ multiplex PCR; the TCRdb copy retains only in-frame clones and omits some. The sample contains about 190,000 clones, 65% to 80% of which appear only once. Sequencing was carried out using PBMCs. The receptor set was obtained from a man aged 25 to 40 in good health and CMV-seropositive.

The chain couples TRBV6-5 to TRBJ2-5, with 9 bases that match TRBD2. Germline trimming cut 0 bases from V and 6 bases from J; bases unmatched to any gene: 5. There are 15 residues in the CDR3. Germline CDR1 and CDR2: MNHEY and SVGAGI. CDR3 amino acids: CASSYSASGVKTQYF. CDR3 DNA: TGTGCCAGCAGTTACTCCGCTAGCGGGGTGAAGACCCAGTACTTC.

A word on this clone: The junction does not match germline at one end; this may be a read error. V usage is TRBV5-6 and J usage is TRBJ2-5; possibly TRBD1 for D (5 bases). The V gene's germline CDR1 is SGHDT and CDR2 YYEEEE. The CDR3 totals 14 residues. The CDR3 spells CVSSTVGVRETQYF. In DNA form, the CDR3 reads TGTGTCAGCAGCACGGTAGGGGTCAGGGAGACCCAGTACTTC.

This chain links TRBV27 with TRBJ2-7; perhaps TRBD1 as D (5 bases). CDR1 and CDR2 from the germline V gene are MNHEY and SMNVEV (reference sequence). The V and J ends lost 4 bases and 9 bases respectively, with 19 bases between them. The CDR3 loop spans 14 amino acids. This CDR3 reads CASSSPSGRTRQYF. CDR3 bases: TGTGCCAGCAGTTCCCCATCGGGTCGGACACGGCAGTACTTC.

The sample holds one count of this clone. This chain connects TRBV4-1 to TRBJ2-3; 14 bases line up with TRBD2. Germline V CDR1 and CDR2: MGHRA, YSYEKL. The length of the CDR3 is 20 residues. V lost 4 bases to trimming and J lost 5 bases; unmatched junction nucleotides: 17. CDR3 loop: CASSREPGLAGAAGGDTQYF. In DNA form, the CDR3 reads TGCGCCAGCAGCCGGGAGCCGGGACTAGCGGGGGCCGCAGGTGGAGATACGCAGTATTTT.

V and J are TRBV5-1 and TRBJ2-3, with 7 bases fitting TRBD1. CDR3 length: 14 residues. The V gene end was trimmed by 3 bases and the J gene end by 6 bases; junction bases not matched to a gene: 7. CDR1 is SGHRS, CDR2 YFSETQ, per germline. CDR3 coding DNA: TGCGCCAGCAGCTCCTGGACAGGATCGGATACGCAGTATTTT. Translating gives CASSSWTGSDTQYF.

This clone was seen only once. The V gene is TRBV7-3, the J gene TRBJ1-6; the D is unclear. The CDR3 loop spans 12 amino acids. CDR1 and CDR2 from the germline V gene are SGHTA and FQGTGA. V dropped 3 bases and J dropped 7 bases, with 4 bases sitting between them. The CDR3 bases are TGTGCCAGCAGCTTCCCAAATTCACCCCTCCACTTT. Its translation is CASSFPNSPLHF.

The gene calls are TRBV27 and TRBJ1-5; 7 nucleotides match TRBD1. V was pared by 5 bases and J by 2 bases, with 3 bases of the junction left unmatched. Germline loops: CDR1 MNHEY, CDR2 SMNVEV (reference sequence). This CDR3 has 14 residues. CDR3 residues: CASSEGARNQPQHF. The CDR3 region has the DNA TGTGCCAGCAGTGAGGGGGCGCGCAATCAGCCCCAGCATTTT.

The V gene is TRBV27, the J gene TRBJ2-7; D perhaps matches TRBD1 (6 bases). Germline CDR1 MNHEY, CDR2 SMNVEV (reference sequence). The CDR3 runs 14 residues. V was cut by 2 bases and J by 3 bases, with 11 bases left in between. The CDR3 sequence: CASSLSTGNYEQYF. CDR3 coding DNA: TGTGCCAGCAGTTTAAGCACAGGGAACTACGAGCAGTACTTC.

The V call is TRBV7-9, the J call TRBJ2-7, with 11 bases identical to TRBD1. J lost 3 bases, V lost 5 bases, and 9 bases had no gene match. The CDR3 sequence is 16 residues long. Germline CDR1 SEHNR, CDR2 FQNEAQ (reference sequence). CDR3 in amino acids: CASSLYRDRGVYEQYF. Written as DNA, the CDR3 is TGTGCCAGCAGCCTCTACCGGGACAGGGGGGTCTACGAGCAGTACTTC.

For this clone: The same CDR3 can be traced to other DNA sequences in this sample. The V gene is TRBV5-1, the J gene TRBJ1-5; the D gene is possibly TRBD1 (5 bases). Trimming removed 4 bases at V and 2 bases at J, with 10 bases between. The CDR3 consists of 14 residues. Germline CDR1 SGHRS, CDR2 YFSETQ. The CDR3 spells CASSPGTGNQPQHF. DNA for the CDR3: TGCGCCAGCAGCCCGGGGACTGGCAATCAGCCCCAGCATTTT. The full variable domain, rest sourced from reference TRBV5-1 and TRBJ1-5, is KAGVTQTPRYLIKTRGQQVTLSCSPISGHRSVSWYQQTPGQGLQFLFEYFSETQRNKGNFPGRFSGRQFSNSRSEMNVSTLELGDSALYLCASSPGTGNQPQHFGDGTRLSIL.

The chain couples TRBV27 to TRBJ2-7, with D possibly being TRBD2 (6 bases). This CDR3 contains 15 residues. V lost 5 bases and J 7 bases, leaving 21 bases between the germline ends. Germline V lookup: CDR1 MNHEY, CDR2 SMNVEV (reference sequence). This CDR3 reads CASSPKTSGKAEQYF. CDR3 coding DNA: TGTGCCAGCAGTCCCAAGACTAGTGGAAAGGCGGAGCAGTACTTC.

V gene TRBV18 combines with J gene TRBJ1-2; 11 nucleotides match TRBD1. The trim removed 3 bases at V and 7 bases at J, leaving 7 bases unmatched. CDR3 length equals 15 residues. Per the germline V gene, CDR1 is KGHSH and CDR2 is LQKENI. Written as DNA, the CDR3 is TGTGCCAGCTCACCGGCGGACAGGGGGCGAAGTGGCTACACCTTC. Amino acid sequence: CASSPADRGRSGYTF.

V and J are TRBV28 and TRBJ2-2, with 9 bases fitting TRBD2. The CDR3 contains 18 residues. Unmatched junction bases numbered 13, after V lost 8 bases and J lost 0 bases. In germline, CDR1 is MDHEN, CDR2 SYDVKM. The CDR3 region is CASASGVAGVANTGELFF. In DNA form, the CDR3 reads TGTGCCAGCGCCAGCGGGGTAGCGGGAGTCGCGAACACCGGGGAGCTGTTTTTT.

V and J are TRBV4-3 and TRBJ1-4, with D tentatively TRBD1 (5 bases). Germline CDR1 is LGHNA and CDR2 is YSLEER. The length of the CDR3 is 15 residues. Trimming shortened V by 1 base and J by 8 bases, and 14 bases separated the two germline ends. In DNA, the CDR3 is TGCGCCAGCAGCCAAGGCGGTCTCAAGGGGGAAAAACTGTTTTTT. Its translation is CASSQGGLKGEKLFF.

The chain is built from TRBV5-1 and TRBJ2-7; D gene uncertain. The CDR3 runs to 16 residues. The V gene's germline CDR1 is SGHRS and CDR2 YFSETQ. The V end lost 3 bases, the J end lost 6 bases, and 22 bases lay between the germline ends. DNA for the CDR3: TGCGCCAGCAGCTCATGGGCCAGATCTACTTTCACCGAGCAGTACTTC. Residues: CASSSWARSTFTEQYF.

The V and J genes are TRBV28 and TRBJ2-5, with 7 bases identical to TRBD1. Per the germline V gene, CDR1 is MDHEN and CDR2 is SYDVKM. The CDR3 runs to 14 residues. The V gene end was trimmed by 6 bases and the J gene end by 7 bases; junction bases not matched to a gene: 11. The CDR3 is CASRIDRDRATQYF. CDR3 DNA: TGTGCCAGCAGAATTGACCGGGACAGAGCGACCCAGTACTTC.

The chain recombines TRBV6-6 with TRBJ2-7; a weak D match, TRBD1 (5 bases). Between the trimmed V and J ends, which lost 8 bases and 0 bases, there was a span of 8 bases. There are 12 residues in the CDR3. Germline loops: CDR1 MNHNY, CDR2 SVGAGI (reference sequence). CDR3 protein: CASLGLSYEQYF. The CDR3 nucleotides read TGTGCCAGCTTGGGGCTCTCCTACGAGCAGTACTTC.

This clone was observed a few times. V gene TRBV7-9 combines with J gene TRBJ2-1, with D possibly matching TRBD2 (6 bases). This CDR3 spans 18 amino acids. Germline V gives CDR1 SEHNR, CDR2 FQNEAQ (reference sequence). V lost 1 base, J lost 0 bases, and 16 bases lay in between. CDR3 sequence reads: CASSLGEGGLSSYNEQFF. DNA of the CDR3: TGTGCCAGCAGCTTAGGTGAGGGAGGACTGAGCTCCTACAATGAGCAGTTCTTC.